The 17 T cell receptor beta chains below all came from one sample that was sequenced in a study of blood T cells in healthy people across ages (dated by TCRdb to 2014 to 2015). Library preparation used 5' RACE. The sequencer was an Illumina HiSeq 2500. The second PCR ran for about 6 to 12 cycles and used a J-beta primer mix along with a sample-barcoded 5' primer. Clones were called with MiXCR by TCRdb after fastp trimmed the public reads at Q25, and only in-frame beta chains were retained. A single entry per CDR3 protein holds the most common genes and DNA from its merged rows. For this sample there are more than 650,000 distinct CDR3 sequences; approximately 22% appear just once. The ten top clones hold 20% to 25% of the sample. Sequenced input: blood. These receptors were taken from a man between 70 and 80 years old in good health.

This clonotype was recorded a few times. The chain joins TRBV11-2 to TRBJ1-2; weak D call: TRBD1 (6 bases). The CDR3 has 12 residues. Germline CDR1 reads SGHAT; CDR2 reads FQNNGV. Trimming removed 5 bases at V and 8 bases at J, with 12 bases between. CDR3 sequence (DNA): TGTGCCAGCAGCACACGGACAGCCGGCTACACCTTC. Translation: CASSTRTAGYTF.

CDR3 amino acids: CSAWTRDAYSDSGNTIYF. CDR3 in DNA: TGCAGCGCTTGGACCCGGGACGCATACTCAGACTCTGGAAACACCATATATTTT. The chain recombines TRBV29-1 with TRBJ1-3; D is possibly TRBD1 (5 bases). The CDR3 sequence is 18 residues long. Germline CDR1 and CDR2: SQVTM and ANQGSEA. The germline V and J ends were trimmed by 7 bases and 0 bases, with 25 bases remaining between them.

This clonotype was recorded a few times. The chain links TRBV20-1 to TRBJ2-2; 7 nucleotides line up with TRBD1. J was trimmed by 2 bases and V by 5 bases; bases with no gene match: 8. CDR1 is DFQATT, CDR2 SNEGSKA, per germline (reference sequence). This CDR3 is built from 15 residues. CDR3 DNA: TGCAGTGCTCGACAGGGACAGACCAACACCGGGGAGCTGTTTTTT. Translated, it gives CSARQGQTNTGELFF.

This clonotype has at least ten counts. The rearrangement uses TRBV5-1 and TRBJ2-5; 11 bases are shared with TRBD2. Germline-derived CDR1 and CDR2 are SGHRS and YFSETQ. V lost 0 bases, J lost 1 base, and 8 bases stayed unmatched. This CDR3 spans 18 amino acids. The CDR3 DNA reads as TGCGCCAGCAGCTTGGGAGTTACACTAGCGGGGGCCCAAGAGACCCAGTACTTC. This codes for CASSLGVTLAGAQETQYF.

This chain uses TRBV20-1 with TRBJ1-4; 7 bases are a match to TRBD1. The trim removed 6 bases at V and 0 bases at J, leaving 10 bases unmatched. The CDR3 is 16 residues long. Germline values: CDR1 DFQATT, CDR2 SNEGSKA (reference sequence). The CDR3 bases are TGCAGTGCCGGATCACAGGGGTTTGCAACTAATGAAAAACTGTTTTTT. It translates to CSAGSQGFATNEKLFF.

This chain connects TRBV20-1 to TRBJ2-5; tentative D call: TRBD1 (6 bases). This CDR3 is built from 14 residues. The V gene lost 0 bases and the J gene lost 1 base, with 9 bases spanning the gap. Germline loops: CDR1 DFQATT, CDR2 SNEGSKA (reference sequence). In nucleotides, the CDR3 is TGCAGTGCTAGAGAGTGGACAGTCCAAGAGACCCAGTACTTC. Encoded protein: CSAREWTVQETQYF.

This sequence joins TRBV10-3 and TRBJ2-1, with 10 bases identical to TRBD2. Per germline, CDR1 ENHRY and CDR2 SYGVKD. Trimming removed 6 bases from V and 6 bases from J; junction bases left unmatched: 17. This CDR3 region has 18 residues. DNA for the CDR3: TGTGCCATCAGCCCGGGACTAGCGACCTCTACGCACCTCAATGAGCAGTTCTTC. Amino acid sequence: CAISPGLATSTHLNEQFF.

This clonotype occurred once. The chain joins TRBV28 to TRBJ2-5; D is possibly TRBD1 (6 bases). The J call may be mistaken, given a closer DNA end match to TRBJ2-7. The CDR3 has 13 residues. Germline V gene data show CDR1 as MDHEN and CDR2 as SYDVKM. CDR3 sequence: CASSRTVIYEQYF. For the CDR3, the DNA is TGTGCCAGCAGTAGGACAGTGATCTACGAGCAGTACTTC.

CDR3 coding DNA: TGTGCCAGCAGGGCACAGGGGAGGACTAATGAAAAACTGTTTTTT. Protein product: CASRAQGRTNEKLFF. The chain employs TRBV7-2 and TRBJ1-4; 7 bases fit TRBD1. After removal of 6 bases from V and 2 bases from J, the junction contained 6 bases not matched to a gene. Germline V gene lookup returns CDR1 SGHTA and CDR2 FQGNSA. The CDR3 totals 15 residues.

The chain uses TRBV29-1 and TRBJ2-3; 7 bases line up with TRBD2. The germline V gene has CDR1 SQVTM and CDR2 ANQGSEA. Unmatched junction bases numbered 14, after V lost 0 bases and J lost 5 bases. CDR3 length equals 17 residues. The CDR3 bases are TGCAGCGTTGAAGAAATGGCTAGCGGAGTGGGTTTAGATACGCAGTATTTT. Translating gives CSVEEMASGVGLDTQYF.

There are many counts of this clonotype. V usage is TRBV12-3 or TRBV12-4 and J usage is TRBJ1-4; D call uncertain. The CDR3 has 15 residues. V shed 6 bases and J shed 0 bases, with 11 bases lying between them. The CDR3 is CASSPRRATNEKLFF. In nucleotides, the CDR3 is TGTGCCAGCAGCCCCCGACGGGCAACTAATGAAAAACTGTTTTTT.

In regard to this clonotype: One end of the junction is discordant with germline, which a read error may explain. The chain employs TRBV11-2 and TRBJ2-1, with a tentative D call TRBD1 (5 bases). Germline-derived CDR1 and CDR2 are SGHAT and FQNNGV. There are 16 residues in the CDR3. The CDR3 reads CAGSPRGASSYNEQFF. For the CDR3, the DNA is TGTGCCGGCAGCCCTCGTGGGGCCTCCTCCTACAATGAGCAGTTCTTC.

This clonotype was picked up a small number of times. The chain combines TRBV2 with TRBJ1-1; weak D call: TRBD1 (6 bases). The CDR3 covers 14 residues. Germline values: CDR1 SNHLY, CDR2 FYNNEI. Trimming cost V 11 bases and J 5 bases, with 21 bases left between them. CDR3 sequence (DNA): TGTGCCGGAGCCGGGGGGGCGCTTAAAACTGAAGCTTTCTTT. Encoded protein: CAGAGGALKTEAFF.

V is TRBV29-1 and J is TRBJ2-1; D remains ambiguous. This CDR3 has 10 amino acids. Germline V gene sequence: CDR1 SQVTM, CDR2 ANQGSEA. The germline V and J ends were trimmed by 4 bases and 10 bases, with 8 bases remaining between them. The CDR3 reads CSVGRREQFF. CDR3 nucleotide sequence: TGCAGCGTTGGACGAAGGGAGCAGTTCTTC.

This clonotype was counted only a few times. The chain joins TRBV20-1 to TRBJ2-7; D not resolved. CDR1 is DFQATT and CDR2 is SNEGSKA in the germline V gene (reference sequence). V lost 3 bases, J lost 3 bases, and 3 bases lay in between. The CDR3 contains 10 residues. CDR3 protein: CSASDYEQYF. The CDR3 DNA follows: TGCAGTGCTAGCGACTACGAGCAGTACTTC.

CDR3 amino acids: CASSRLKETQYF. In DNA, the CDR3 is TGTGCCAGCAGTAGGCTAAAAGAGACCCAGTACTTC. This chain uses TRBV2 with TRBJ2-5; D is unresolved. The germline V and J ends were trimmed by 5 bases and 3 bases, with 7 bases remaining between them. The CDR3 runs 12 residues. Germline values: CDR1 SNHLY, CDR2 FYNNEI.

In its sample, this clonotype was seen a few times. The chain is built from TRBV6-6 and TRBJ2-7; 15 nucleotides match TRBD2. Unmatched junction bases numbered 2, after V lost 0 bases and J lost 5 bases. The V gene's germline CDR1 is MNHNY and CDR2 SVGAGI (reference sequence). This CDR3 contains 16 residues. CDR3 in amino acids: CASSYSGTSGGNEQYF. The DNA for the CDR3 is TGTGCCAGCAGTTACTCGGGGACTAGCGGGGGGAACGAGCAGTACTTC.